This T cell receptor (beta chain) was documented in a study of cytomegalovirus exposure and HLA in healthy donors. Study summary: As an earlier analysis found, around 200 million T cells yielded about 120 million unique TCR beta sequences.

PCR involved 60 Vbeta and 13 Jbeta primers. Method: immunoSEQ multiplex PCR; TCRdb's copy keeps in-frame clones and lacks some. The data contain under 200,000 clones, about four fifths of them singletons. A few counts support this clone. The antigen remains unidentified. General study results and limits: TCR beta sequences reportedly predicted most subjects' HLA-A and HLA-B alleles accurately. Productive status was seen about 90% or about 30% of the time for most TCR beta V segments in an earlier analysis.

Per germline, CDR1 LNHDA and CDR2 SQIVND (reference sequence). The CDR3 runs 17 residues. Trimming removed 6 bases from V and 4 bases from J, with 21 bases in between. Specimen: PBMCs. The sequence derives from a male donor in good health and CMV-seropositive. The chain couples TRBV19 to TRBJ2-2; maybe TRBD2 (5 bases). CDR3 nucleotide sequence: TGTGCCAGTAGCCCAATCAGTGCGGGCCCGGGCACCGGGGAGCTGTTTTTT. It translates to CASSPISAGPGTGELFF.